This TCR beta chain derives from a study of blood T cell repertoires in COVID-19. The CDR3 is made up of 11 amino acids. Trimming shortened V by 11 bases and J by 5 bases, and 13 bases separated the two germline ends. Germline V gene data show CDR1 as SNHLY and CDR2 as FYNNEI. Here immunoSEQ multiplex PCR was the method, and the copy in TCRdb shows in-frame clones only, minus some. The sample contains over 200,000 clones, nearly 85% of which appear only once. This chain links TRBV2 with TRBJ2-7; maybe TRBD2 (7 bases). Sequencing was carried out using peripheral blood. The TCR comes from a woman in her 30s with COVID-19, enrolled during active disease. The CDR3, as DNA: TGTGCCTCCGAGGGGGGGCACGAGCAGTACTTC. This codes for CASEGGHEQYF.